The sequence of this T cell receptor (beta chain) was determined in a study of T cell repertoires in cytomegalovirus infection. Study-wide results and limits: Clonotype analysis showed dominance of the ex vivo response by HLA-C-restricted CMV-specific TCR beta clonotypes.

CDR3 length equals 15 residues. Trimming pared 8 bases from V and 7 bases from J, leaving 21 bases between. The germline CDR1 and CDR2 sequences are MNHEY and SMNVEV (reference sequence). This clonotype has ten or more counts. Its specificity is unknown. Each CDR3 protein gets one entry after TCRdb re-called the reads with MiXCR. The table has about 900,000 distinct CDR3 sequences, around 31% seen once. The chain recombines TRBV27 with TRBJ1-5; tentatively, D is TRBD1 (6 bases). The source is a human donor in good health (CMV status not recorded). Some clones in this sample may be carry-over from other donors' samples. Sequencing was performed on cultured CD8+ T cells from PBMCs, taken from culture after CMV antigen stimulation. The CDR3 loop reads CASGPRGAVTQPQHF. CDR3 in DNA: TGTGCCAGCGGCCCTCGGGGGGCGGTGACGCAGCCCCAGCATTTT.